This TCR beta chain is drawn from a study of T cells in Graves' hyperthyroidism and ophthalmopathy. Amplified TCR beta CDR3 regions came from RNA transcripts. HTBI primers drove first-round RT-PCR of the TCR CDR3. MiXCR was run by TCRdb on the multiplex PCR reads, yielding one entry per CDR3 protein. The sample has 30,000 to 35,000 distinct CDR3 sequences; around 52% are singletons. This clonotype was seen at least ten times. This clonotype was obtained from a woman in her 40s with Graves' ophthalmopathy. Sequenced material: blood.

In nucleotides, the CDR3 is TGCGCCAGCAGCCTAGGGAACACCGGGGAGCTGTTTTTT. This sequence encodes CASSLGNTGELFF. V usage is TRBV4-3 and J usage is TRBJ2-2, with D unresolved. The V and J ends lost 4 bases and 1 base respectively, with 4 bases between them. CDR1 is LGHNA, CDR2 YSLEER, per germline. This CDR3 spans 13 amino acids.